A selection of T cell receptor beta chains follows, all from one sample in a study of Ad26.COV2.S vaccination and SARS-CoV-2 variants. Generated by immunoSEQ multiplex PCR, the TCRdb table keeps only in-frame clones and is missing some. In the table there are 360,000 or so clones, 87% of which are singletons. The starting material was peripheral blood, obtained in a trial of Ad26.COV2.S vaccine versus placebo. Receptor source: a person aged 18-60 years who received the Ad26.COV2.S COVID-19 vaccine or a placebo. The CDR3 runs from the conserved cysteine through the conserved F or W. Each record gives: D gene, J gene, clone size, V gene, CDR3 DNA, CDR3 protein. The D gene is left open where the match is weak. Some rows mark clone size as missing; the rest say once, few, many or name a class of expanded clone.

d_call: -
j_call: TRBJ1-1
clone_size: -
v_call: TRBV18
cdr3_nt: TGTGCCAGCATTAGGCGTGGAGGGGGGAACACTGAAGCTTTCTTT
cdr3_aa: CASIRRGGGNTEAFF

d_call: -
j_call: TRBJ1-6
clone_size: once
v_call: TRBV30
cdr3_nt: TGTGCCTGGACCGTAAACAGGGATTCACCCCTCCACTTT
cdr3_aa: CAWTVNRDSPLHF

d_call: TRBD1
j_call: TRBJ1-5
clone_size: once
v_call: TRBV5-6
cdr3_nt: TGTGCCAGCAGCCTAGGGACAGAAGAGGGTCAGCCCCAGCATTTT
cdr3_aa: CASSLGTEEGQPQHF

d_call: -
j_call: TRBJ2-2
clone_size: -
v_call: TRBV29-1
cdr3_nt: TGCAGCGCCTCGGGGGCAGACTTGAACACCGGGGAGCTGTTTTTT
cdr3_aa: CSASGADLNTGELFF

d_call: -
j_call: TRBJ2-5
clone_size: -
v_call: TRBV18
cdr3_nt: TGTGCCAGCTCACCAAGGGGTCTAGAGACCCAGTACTTC
cdr3_aa: CASSPRGLETQYF

d_call: TRBD2
j_call: TRBJ2-5
clone_size: -
v_call: TRBV5-4
cdr3_nt: TGTGCCAGCAGCTTGGCGCCTAGCGGGGGGTACCAAGAGACCCAGTACTTC
cdr3_aa: CASSLAPSGGYQETQYF

d_call: TRBD2
j_call: TRBJ2-1
clone_size: -
v_call: TRBV15
cdr3_nt: TGTGCCACCAGCAGAGATATGTCGGGGGGGCGTGAGCAGTTCTTC
cdr3_aa: CATSRDMSGGREQFF

d_call: -
j_call: TRBJ1-5
clone_size: once
v_call: TRBV4-3
cdr3_nt: TGCGCCAGCAGCCAGGGATGGAGAAGCAATCAGCCCCAGCATTTT
cdr3_aa: CASSQGWRSNQPQHF

d_call: TRBD1
j_call: TRBJ2-5
clone_size: -
v_call: TRBV30
cdr3_nt: TGTGCCTGGAGTTGGGGACAGACGATAAAAGAGACCCAGTACTTC
cdr3_aa: CAWSWGQTIKETQYF

d_call: -
j_call: TRBJ2-5
clone_size: -
v_call: TRBV7-9
cdr3_nt: TGTGCCAGCAGCGCCCCGTCCCGGCTGCGAGCCCAGTACTTC
cdr3_aa: CASSAPSRLRAQYF

d_call: -
j_call: TRBJ1-1
clone_size: -
v_call: TRBV6-6
cdr3_nt: TGTGCCAGCAAGGGGGTGAACACTGAAGCTTTCTTT
cdr3_aa: CASKGVNTEAFF

d_call: TRBD1
j_call: TRBJ1-1
clone_size: -
v_call: TRBV7-9
cdr3_nt: TGTGCCAGCAGCTTATTAGGGGGCGCTCGCACTGAAGCTTTCTTT
cdr3_aa: CASSLLGGARTEAFF

d_call: -
j_call: TRBJ1-6
clone_size: -
v_call: TRBV5-1
cdr3_nt: TGCGCCAGCAAACCCGAGGGATCAGCCTTTTCACCCCTCCACTTT
cdr3_aa: CASKPEGSAFSPLHF

d_call: -
j_call: TRBJ1-2
clone_size: once
v_call: TRBV5-8
cdr3_nt: TGTGCCAGCAGCTTGAACTGGGGAGGGACGAACTATGGCTACACCTTC
cdr3_aa: CASSLNWGGTNYGYTF

d_call: -
j_call: TRBJ2-1
clone_size: -
v_call: TRBV6-5
cdr3_nt: TGTGCCAGCAGTTACTCCGGGGGCTTCTCCTACAATGAGCAGTTCTTC
cdr3_aa: CASSYSGGFSYNEQFF

d_call: -
j_call: TRBJ2-1
clone_size: -
v_call: TRBV11-3
cdr3_nt: TGTGCCAGCAGCACCCGACTAGTGGGAATATCTAGTGACTACAATGAGCAGTTCTTC
cdr3_aa: CASSTRLVGISSDYNEQFF

d_call: -
j_call: TRBJ1-4
clone_size: -
v_call: TRBV7-2
cdr3_nt: TGTGCCAGCAGCTCCCAGGGTGGGGAAAAACTGTTTTTT
cdr3_aa: CASSSQGGEKLFF

d_call: -
j_call: TRBJ1-2
clone_size: -
v_call: TRBV13
cdr3_nt: TGTGCCAGCAGCTTAGGGGAGAGTAATGTTGGCTACACCTTC
cdr3_aa: CASSLGESNVGYTF

d_call: -
j_call: TRBJ1-5
clone_size: -
v_call: TRBV6-2/TRBV6-3
cdr3_nt: TGTGCCAGCAGTTACTCGATAAGCTTATCCCCGTCCAATCAGCCCCAGCATTTT
cdr3_aa: CASSYSISLSPSNQPQHF

d_call: TRBD1
j_call: TRBJ1-6
clone_size: -
v_call: TRBV28
cdr3_nt: TGTGCCAGCATCACTTTGGGGGGGACAGAAAATTCACCCCTCCACTTT
cdr3_aa: CASITLGGTENSPLHF

d_call: -
j_call: TRBJ1-1
clone_size: -
v_call: TRBV5-6
cdr3_nt: TGTGCCAGCAGCGTGGGGACTCTCGCTGAAGCTTTCTTT
cdr3_aa: CASSVGTLAEAFF

d_call: -
j_call: TRBJ2-1
clone_size: few
v_call: TRBV19
cdr3_nt: TGTGCCAGTAGTATTCTGGGGAGTGGGCAGGGCTCCTACAATGAGCAGTTCTTC
cdr3_aa: CASSILGSGQGSYNEQFF

d_call: -
j_call: TRBJ2-5
clone_size: -
v_call: TRBV2
cdr3_nt: TGTGCCAGCAGTGAAGCCTATACTGGGTTGCGGGAGTTAAGGGGGCAAGAGACCCAGTACTTC
cdr3_aa: CASSEAYTGLRELRGQETQYF

d_call: -
j_call: TRBJ2-2
clone_size: -
v_call: TRBV30
cdr3_nt: TGTGCCTCTCTCTGGGATCCCGGGGAGCTGTTTTTT
cdr3_aa: CASLWDPGELFF

d_call: -
j_call: TRBJ1-3
clone_size: once
v_call: TRBV19
cdr3_nt: TGTGCCAGTAGTAAACTTCAGGGGAGTGGAAACACCATATATTTT
cdr3_aa: CASSKLQGSGNTIYF

d_call: -
j_call: TRBJ2-3
clone_size: -
v_call: TRBV11-1
cdr3_nt: TGTGCCAGCAGCTACACAGATACGCAGTATTTT
cdr3_aa: CASSYTDTQYF

d_call: TRBD1
j_call: TRBJ2-7
clone_size: -
v_call: TRBV10-3
cdr3_nt: TGTGCCATCACCCGGGACAGGGATTGGGAGCAGTACTTC
cdr3_aa: CAITRDRDWEQYF

d_call: -
j_call: TRBJ1-1
clone_size: -
v_call: TRBV9
cdr3_nt: TGTGCCAGCAGCCTCGGGGGAGGGTACACTGAAGCTTTCTTT
cdr3_aa: CASSLGGGYTEAFF

d_call: -
j_call: TRBJ2-1
clone_size: -
v_call: TRBV6-5
cdr3_nt: TGTGCCAGCAGTCCCCTCGGGACCCCGTACAATGAGCAGTTCTTC
cdr3_aa: CASSPLGTPYNEQFF

d_call: -
j_call: TRBJ2-7
clone_size: -
v_call: TRBV4-2
cdr3_nt: TGTGCCAGCAGCTTGCAGGGCTACGAGCAGTACTTC
cdr3_aa: CASSLQGYEQYF

d_call: -
j_call: TRBJ1-2
clone_size: -
v_call: TRBV29-1
cdr3_nt: TGCAGCGCCGTGACGGATGACTATGGCTACACCTTC
cdr3_aa: CSAVTDDYGYTF

d_call: -
j_call: TRBJ2-7
clone_size: -
v_call: TRBV5-8
cdr3_nt: TGTGCCAGCAGCTGGGCGGTCAAGACCTACGAGCAGTACTTC
cdr3_aa: CASSWAVKTYEQYF

d_call: TRBD2
j_call: TRBJ2-1
clone_size: -
v_call: TRBV27
cdr3_nt: TGTGCCAGCAGTTTGTGGCTAGCGGGCAATGAGCAGTTCTTC
cdr3_aa: CASSLWLAGNEQFF

d_call: -
j_call: TRBJ1-1
clone_size: once
v_call: TRBV20-1
cdr3_nt: TGCAGTGCTAGTATACAGGCGAACACTGAAGCTTTCTTT
cdr3_aa: CSASIQANTEAFF

d_call: -
j_call: TRBJ1-6
clone_size: -
v_call: TRBV4-3
cdr3_nt: TGCGCCAGCAGCCAAGTCCGAGGAGGTGCGAATTCACCCCTCCACTTT
cdr3_aa: CASSQVRGGANSPLHF

d_call: -
j_call: TRBJ2-4
clone_size: -
v_call: TRBV11-2
cdr3_nt: TGTGCCAGCAGCTTAGGGACAGGGCTGGGAGGGGACATTCAGTACTTC
cdr3_aa: CASSLGTGLGGDIQYF

d_call: TRBD2
j_call: TRBJ2-5
clone_size: -
v_call: TRBV2
cdr3_nt: TGTGCCAGCAGTGAGCGAGCTAGCGGGGTCCAAGAGACCCAGTACTTC
cdr3_aa: CASSERASGVQETQYF

d_call: -
j_call: TRBJ2-1
clone_size: once
v_call: TRBV7-8
cdr3_nt: TGTGCCAGCAGCTCACTACAGACTAGTCGGTCCTACAATGAGCAGTTCTTC
cdr3_aa: CASSSLQTSRSYNEQFF

d_call: -
j_call: TRBJ2-3
clone_size: -
v_call: TRBV4-2
cdr3_nt: TGTGCCAGCAGCCAACGGCTAGTTAACGCAGATACGCAGTATTTT
cdr3_aa: CASSQRLVNADTQYF

d_call: -
j_call: TRBJ2-1
clone_size: -
v_call: TRBV7-3
cdr3_nt: TGTGCCAGCAGCTCCATGGTTGGATCCTACAATGAGCAGTTCTTC
cdr3_aa: CASSSMVGSYNEQFF

d_call: TRBD1
j_call: TRBJ2-7
clone_size: -
v_call: TRBV6-5
cdr3_nt: TGTGCCAGCAGACTCACGACCGGGACAGTTCACGAGCAGTACTTC
cdr3_aa: CASRLTTGTVHEQYF